This TCR beta chain appears in the sequencing data of a study of control samples from healthy donors and cancer patients. This CDR3 has 17 residues. Germline trimming cut 5 bases from V and 3 bases from J; bases unmatched to any gene: 12. Per the germline V gene, CDR1 is SGHVS and CDR2 is FQNEAQ. Clones were sequenced by immunoSEQ multiplex PCR, and TCRdb holds only the in-frame ones, with some missing. This repertoire shows some 150,000 clones, about 90% found once; its top ten account for 3% to 4%. The material sequenced was blood. This chain connects TRBV7-8 to TRBJ2-7; 11 bases fit TRBD2. The clonotype comes from a man younger than 40 in good health. The CDR3 DNA reads as TGTGCCAGCAGCCATCGGACTAGCGGGCGCAATGGCTACGAGCAGTACTTC. Encoded protein: CASSHRTSGRNGYEQYF.